The clone carrying this T cell receptor beta chain has just a few counts. The data originate from a study of PD-1 blockade in mismatch repair-deficient tumors. Every patient had mismatch repair deficiency by PCR or immunohistochemistry. Germline V lookup: CDR1 PRHDT, CDR2 FYEKMQ (reference sequence). The ends lost 4 bases at V and 2 bases at J; junction bases unmatched: 3. The CDR3 is 15 amino acids. The data were produced by immunoSEQ multiplex PCR, yet TCRdb's version contains in-frame clones alone and is incomplete. Among some 130,000 clones listed, about 90% were seen once. This sequence joins TRBV13 and TRBJ2-7, with 12 bases identical to TRBD2. The TCR originated in an adult with mismatch repair-deficient cancer. The specimen comprised peripheral blood, sampled approximately 71 weeks after starting pembrolizumab. This CDR3 reads CASSSRLAGAYEQYF. CDR3 coding DNA: TGTGCCAGCAGCTCCCGACTAGCGGGAGCCTACGAGCAGTACTTC.